Presented here are 18 T cell receptor beta chains from one specimen sequenced in a study of tumor-infiltrating lymphocytes in oesophageal squamous cell carcinoma. MiXCR was run by TCRdb on the PCR reads, yielding one entry per CDR3 protein. The sample records about 22,000 distinct CDR3 sequences, 36% being singletons. The sample consisted of esophageal tumor tissue. The receptors shown here come from a male donor with esophageal squamous cell carcinoma.

In this sample, this clonotype is large. This rearrangement joins TRBV7-9 to TRBJ2-5; tentatively, D is TRBD2 (7 bases). The CDR3 has 16 residues. Germline CDR1 is SEHNR and CDR2 is FQNEAQ (reference sequence). The V end was cut by 1 base, the J end by 5 bases, with 17 bases between. The CDR3 bases are TGTGCCAGCAGCTTAGGCGTAGGGGGGGGTCGGGAGACCCAGTACTTC. Encoded protein: CASSLGVGGGRETQYF.

The chain is built from TRBV12-3 or TRBV12-4 and TRBJ2-7, with 14 bases lining up with TRBD2. V was clipped by 5 bases and J by 2 bases; unmatched bases: 5. The length of the CDR3 is 16 residues. The CDR3: CASSLRTSGRTYEQYF. The CDR3 region has the DNA TGTGCCAGCAGTCTAAGGACTAGCGGGAGGACCTACGAGCAGTACTTC.

In this sample, this clonotype turned up many times. The chain recombines TRBV10-3 with TRBJ1-1, with a weak D call TRBD1 (6 bases). CDR1 and CDR2 (germline): ENHRY, SYGVKD. This CDR3 contains 13 residues. The V end was cut by 6 bases, the J end by 1 base, with 9 bases between. CDR3 sequence (DNA): TGTGCCATCAGGAGACAGGAGAACACTGAAGCTTTCTTT. Translating gives CAIRRQENTEAFF.

Note on this clonotype: At one end, the junction sequence differs from germline, possibly due to a read error. V usage is TRBV7-6 and J usage is TRBJ2-5; no clear D gene. The DNA matches TRBJ2-7 better at its end, which makes the J call doubtful. The CDR3 contains 13 residues. Germline V gene data show CDR1 as SGHVS and CDR2 as FNYEAQ. In DNA form, the CDR3 reads TGTGCTAGCAGCCGCGAGGTCTCCTACGAGCAGTACTTC. Translation gives CASSREVSYEQYF.

This clonotype appeared a single time. The chain couples TRBV7-6 to TRBJ2-5; D not resolved. Between the trimmed V and J ends, which lost 3 bases and 2 bases, there was a span of 7 bases. The length of the CDR3 is 13 residues. CDR1 and CDR2 (germline): SGHVS, FNYEAQ. The CDR3 region has the DNA TGTGCCAGCAGCTTCAGGCAGCAAGAGACCCAGTACTTC. Translation: CASSFRQQETQYF. The full variable domain, rest sourced from reference TRBV7-6 and TRBJ2-5, is GAGVSQSPRYKVTKRGQDVALRCDPISGHVSLYWYRQALGQGPEFLTYFNYEAQQDKSGLPNDRFSAERPEGSISTLTIQRTEQRDSAMYRCASSFRQQETQYFGPGTRLLVL.

As concerns this clonotype: A much larger clone sits a single nucleotide away, making a read error possible. This chain links TRBV5-1 with TRBJ2-3, with D perhaps matching TRBD2 (5 bases). Matching the DNA end better, TRBJ2-7 makes the J call doubtful. The CDR3 totals 13 residues. Germline V lookup: CDR1 SGHRS, CDR2 YFSETQ. Here the CDR3 reads CASNPDWGDAQYF. CDR3 bases: TGCGCCAGCAACCCTGATTGGGGAGACGCGCAGTACTTC.

This clonotype was found a few times. The chain recombines TRBV7-2 with TRBJ2-1; the D gene is possibly TRBD2 (5 bases). The end of the DNA aligns better with TRBJ2-7, so the J call may be wrong. Germline CDR1 reads SGHTA; CDR2 reads FQGNSA. The CDR3 loop spans 15 amino acids. The CDR3 region is CASSIAYGKFNEQYF. As DNA, the CDR3 is TGTGCCAGCAGTATCGCGTACGGGAAGTTTAACGAGCAGTACTTC.

By its share, this clonotype is medium-sized (0.01 to 0.1%). The chain recombines TRBV12-3 or TRBV12-4 with TRBJ2-3; possibly TRBD1 or TRBD2 for D (5 bases each). Trimming shortened V by 3 bases and J by 4 bases, and 8 bases separated the two germline ends. CDR3 length equals 13 residues. The CDR3 region is CASSFQGADTQYF. The CDR3 coding sequence is TGTGCCAGCAGTTTTCAGGGAGCAGATACGCAGTATTTT.

This clonotype was found many times. It may be a read error: a sequence one base away is much more abundant. J is TRBJ2-7 and V is TRBV7-9; TRBD2 matches at 7 bases. Germline V gene lookup returns CDR1 SEHNR and CDR2 FQNEAQ (reference sequence). V dropped 6 bases and J dropped 7; count of bases not matched to a gene: 12. The CDR3 is made up of 14 amino acids. This CDR3 reads CASRYTGTKNEQYF. The DNA of the CDR3 is TGTGCCAGCAGATACACCGGGACTAAAAATGAGCAGTACTTC. The variable domain in full, with the rest retrieved from reference TRBV7-9 and TRBJ2-7, is DTGVSQNPRHKITKRGQNVTFRCDPISEHNRLYWYRQTLGQGPEFLTYFQNEAQLEKSRLLSDRFSAERPKGSFSTLEIQRTEQGDSAMYLCASRYTGTKNEQYFGPGTRLTVT.

This clonotype was observed at least ten times. The chain uses TRBV19 and TRBJ2-5, with 12 bases that match TRBD2. This CDR3 region has 16 residues. CDR1 LNHDA and CDR2 SQIVND come from the germline V gene (reference sequence). J was trimmed by 1 base and V by 5 bases; bases with no gene match: 5. CDR3 amino acids: CASSPPGLAGQETQYF. The CDR3 coding sequence is TGTGCCAGTAGTCCTCCGGGACTAGCGGGCCAAGAGACCCAGTACTTC. The full variable domain, rest sourced from reference TRBV19 and TRBJ2-5, is DGGITQSPKYLFRKEGQNVTLSCEQNLNHDAMYWYRQDPGQGLRLIYYSQIVNDFQKGDIAEGYSVSREKKESFPLTVTSAQKNPTAFYLCASSPPGLAGQETQYFGPGTRLLVL.

This clonotype was detected a few times. V gene TRBV20-1 combines with J gene TRBJ1-3, with D unresolved. V was cut by 2 bases and J by 1 base, with 9 bases left in between. The germline V gene has CDR1 DFQATT and CDR2 SNEGSKA (reference sequence). CDR3 length: 14 residues. The CDR3 region is CSARHSASGNTIYF. CDR3 nucleotide sequence: TGCAGTGCTAGACACAGTGCATCTGGAAACACCATATATTTT.

The chain joins TRBV6-1 to TRBJ2-6, with D unclear. Near its end, the DNA agrees better with TRBJ2-5, so the J call may be wrong. Germline-derived CDR1 and CDR2 are MNHNS and SASEGT. This CDR3 has 17 amino acids. The CDR3 DNA reads TGTGCCAGCAGCCGCTTGGTGATTCTAGGGCCCCAAGAGACCCAGTACTTC. Protein: CASSRLVILGPQETQYF.

Within the sample, this clonotype is medium-sized. This rearrangement joins TRBV27 to TRBJ2-7, with 9 bases matching TRBD2. In germline, CDR1 is MNHEY, CDR2 SMNVEV (reference sequence). This CDR3 is 16 amino acids long. With 3 bases clipped from V and 0 bases from J, the junction kept 6 bases outside the gene matches. The CDR3 spells CASSLTSGRISYEQYF. In DNA form, the CDR3 reads TGTGCCAGCAGTTTGACTAGCGGCAGGATCTCCTACGAGCAGTACTTC.

The chain uses TRBV11-2 and TRBJ2-3; 9 bases are a match to TRBD2. CDR1 and CDR2 (germline): SGHAT, FQNNGV. The ends lost 1 base at V and 7 bases at J; junction bases unmatched: 6. This CDR3 has 15 amino acids. Here the CDR3 DNA reads TGTGCCAGCAGCTTAGGTCTAGCGGGACTCTATACGCAGTATTTT. Protein sequence: CASSLGLAGLYTQYF. Variable domain in full (rest from reference TRBV11-2 and TRBJ2-3): EAGVAQSPRYKIIEKRQSVAFWCNPISGHATLYWYQQILGQGPKLLIQFQNNGVVDDSQLPKDRFSAERLKGVDSTLKIQPAKLEDSAVYLCASSLGLAGLYTQYFGPGTRLTVL.

This clonotype has a handful of counts. The chain joins TRBV5-1 to TRBJ2-1, with TRBD2 matching over 14 bases. Germline V gene data show CDR1 as SGHRS and CDR2 as YFSETQ. This CDR3 region has 15 residues. Unmatched junction bases numbered 7, after V lost 4 bases and J lost 10 bases. For the CDR3, the DNA is TGCGCCAGCAGCCGGGGGACTAGCGGGAGTGTCGAGCAGTTCTTC. Its translation: CASSRGTSGSVEQFF.

This clonotype has more than one count but fewer than ten. The CDR3 end shows no conserved phenylalanine or tryptophan, and so a read error is likely. The DNA is left out, because the CDR3 cannot be placed on it with certainty; the CDR3 is given as TCRdb lists it. V gene TRBV6-1 combines with J gene TRBJ2-7; the listed D gene, TRBD1, was not tested against the DNA. The CDR3 is 18 residues long, counting both termini. Germline assignment: CDR1 MNHNS and CDR2 SASEGT. The CDR3 is CASSERFGRGKSGYTFGS.

V and J are TRBV6-2 or TRBV6-3 and TRBJ1-5; a weak D match, TRBD1 (5 bases). The germline V gene encodes CDR1 MNHEY and CDR2 SVGEGT. This CDR3 comprises 13 residues. V lost 2 bases, J lost 6 bases, and 8 bases lay in between. DNA of the CDR3: TGTGCCAGCAGTTACCAGGGCAGTCAGCCCCAGCATTTT. The encoded protein is CASSYQGSQPQHF.

There are many counts of this clonotype. This may stem from a read error, because a much larger clone lies one nucleotide away. This chain uses TRBV11-3 with TRBJ2-1, with D perhaps TRBD1 (5 bases). The J call may be faulty, since TRBJ2-7 better matches the DNA end. The CDR3 totals 13 residues. CDR1 and CDR2 (germline): SGHNT, YENEEA. The CDR3 nucleotides read TGTGCCAGCAGCAAAACAGGACACAATGAGCAGTACTTC. It specifies CASSKTGHNEQYF.